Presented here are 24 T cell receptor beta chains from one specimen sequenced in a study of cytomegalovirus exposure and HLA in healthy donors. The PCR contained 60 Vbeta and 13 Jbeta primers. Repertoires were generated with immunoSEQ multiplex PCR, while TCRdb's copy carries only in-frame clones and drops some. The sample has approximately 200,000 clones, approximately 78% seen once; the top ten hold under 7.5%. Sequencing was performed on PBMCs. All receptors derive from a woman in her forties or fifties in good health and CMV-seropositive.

CDR3 DNA sequence: TGTGCTAGTGGTGTCGACAGGGGGCACGAGCAGTACTTC. Translated: CASGVDRGHEQYF. The V and J genes are TRBV12-5 and TRBJ2-7, with 10 bases lining up with TRBD1. Germline loops: CDR1 LGHNT, CDR2 FRNRAP. V lost 5 bases and J lost 5; bases outside the gene matches: 3. The CDR3 consists of 13 residues.

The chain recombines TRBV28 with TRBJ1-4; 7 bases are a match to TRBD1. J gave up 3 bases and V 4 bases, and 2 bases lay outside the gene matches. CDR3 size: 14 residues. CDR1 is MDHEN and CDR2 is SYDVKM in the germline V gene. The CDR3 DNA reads TGTGCCAGCAGTTACGGGACAGCTAATGAAAAACTGTTTTTT. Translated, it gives CASSYGTANEKLFF.

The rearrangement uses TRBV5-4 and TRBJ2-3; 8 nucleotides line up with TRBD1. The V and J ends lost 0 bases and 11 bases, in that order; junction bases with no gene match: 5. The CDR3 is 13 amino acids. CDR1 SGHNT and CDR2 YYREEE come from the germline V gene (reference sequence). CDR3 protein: CASSLAGTGRQYF. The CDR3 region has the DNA TGTGCCAGCAGCTTGGCCGGGACAGGCAGGCAGTATTTT.

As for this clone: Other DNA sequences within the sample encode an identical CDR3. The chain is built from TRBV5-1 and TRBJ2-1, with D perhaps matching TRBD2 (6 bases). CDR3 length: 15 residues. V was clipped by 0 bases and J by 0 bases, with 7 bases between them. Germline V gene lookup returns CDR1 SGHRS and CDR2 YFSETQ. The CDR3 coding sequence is TGCGCCAGCAGCTTGGCCGGGAGCTCCTACAATGAGCAGTTCTTC. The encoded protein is CASSLAGSSYNEQFF.

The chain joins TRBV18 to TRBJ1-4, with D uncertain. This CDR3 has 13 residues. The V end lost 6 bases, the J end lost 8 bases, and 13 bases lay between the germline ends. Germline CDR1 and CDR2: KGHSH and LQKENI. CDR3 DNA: TGTGCCAGCTCCCGGTCCACGGGAGAAAAACTGTTTTTT. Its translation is CASSRSTGEKLFF.

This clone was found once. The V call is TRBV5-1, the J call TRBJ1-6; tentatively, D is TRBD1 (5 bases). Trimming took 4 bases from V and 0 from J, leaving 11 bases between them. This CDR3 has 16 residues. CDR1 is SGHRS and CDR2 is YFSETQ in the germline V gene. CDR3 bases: TGCGCCAGCAGCCCAGGGTCGGGCTCCTATAATTCACCCCTCCACTTT. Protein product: CASSPGSGSYNSPLHF.

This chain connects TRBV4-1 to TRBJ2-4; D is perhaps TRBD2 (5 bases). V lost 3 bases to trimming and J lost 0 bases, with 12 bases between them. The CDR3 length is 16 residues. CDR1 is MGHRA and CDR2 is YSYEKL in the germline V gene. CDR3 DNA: TGCGCCAGCAGCCAGCGAGGGAAACTAGCCAAAAACATTCAGTACTTC. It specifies CASSQRGKLAKNIQYF.

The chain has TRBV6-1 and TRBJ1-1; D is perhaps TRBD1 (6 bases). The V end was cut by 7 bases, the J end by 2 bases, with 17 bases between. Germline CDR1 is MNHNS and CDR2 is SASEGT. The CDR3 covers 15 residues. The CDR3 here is CASIPRLGANTEAFF. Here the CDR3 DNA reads TGTGCCAGCATCCCTCGATTGGGGGCTAACACTGAAGCTTTCTTT.

The CDR3 DNA follows: TGTGCCAGCAGCCCCTCCCGACTAGGGGAGTTCTTC. Amino acids: CASSPSRLGEFF. The chain employs TRBV5-6 and TRBJ2-1; D perhaps matches TRBD2 (6 bases). The CDR3 extends over 12 amino acids. The V gene's germline CDR1 is SGHDT and CDR2 YYEEEE. Between the trimmed V and J ends, which lost 4 bases and 14 bases, there was a span of 16 bases.

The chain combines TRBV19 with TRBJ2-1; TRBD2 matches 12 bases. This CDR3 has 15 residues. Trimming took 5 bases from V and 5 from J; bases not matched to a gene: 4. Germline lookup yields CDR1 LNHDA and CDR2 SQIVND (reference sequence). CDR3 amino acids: CASSWGLAGDNEQFF. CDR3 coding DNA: TGTGCCAGTAGTTGGGGACTAGCGGGCGACAATGAGCAGTTCTTC.

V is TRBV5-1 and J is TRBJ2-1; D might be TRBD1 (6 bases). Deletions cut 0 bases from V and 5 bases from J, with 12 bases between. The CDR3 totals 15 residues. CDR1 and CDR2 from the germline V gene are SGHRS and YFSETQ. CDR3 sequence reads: CASSLGGQPNNEQFF. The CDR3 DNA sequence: TGCGCCAGCAGCTTGGGGGGGCAGCCAAACAATGAGCAGTTCTTC.

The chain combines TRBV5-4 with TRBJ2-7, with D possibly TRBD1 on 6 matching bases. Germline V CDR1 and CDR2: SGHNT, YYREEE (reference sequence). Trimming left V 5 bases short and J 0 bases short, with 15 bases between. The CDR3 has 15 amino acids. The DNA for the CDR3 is TGTGCCAGCAGTGAAGGGGGAGAAGGCTCCTACGAGCAGTACTTC. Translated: CASSEGGEGSYEQYF.

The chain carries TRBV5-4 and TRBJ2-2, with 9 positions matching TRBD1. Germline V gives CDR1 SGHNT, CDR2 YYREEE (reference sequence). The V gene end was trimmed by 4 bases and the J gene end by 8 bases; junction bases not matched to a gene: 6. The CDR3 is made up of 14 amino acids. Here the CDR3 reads CASSATGGRGELFF. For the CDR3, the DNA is TGTGCCAGCAGCGCCACAGGGGGCAGAGGGGAGCTGTTTTTT.

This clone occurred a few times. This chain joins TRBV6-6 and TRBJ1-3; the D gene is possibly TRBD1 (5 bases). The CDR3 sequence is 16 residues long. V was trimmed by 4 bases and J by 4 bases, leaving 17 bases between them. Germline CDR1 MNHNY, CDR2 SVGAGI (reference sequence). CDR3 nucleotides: TGTGCCAGCAGTTTCCTCCCCCCGACAGAGGGAAACACCATATATTTT. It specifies CASSFLPPTEGNTIYF.

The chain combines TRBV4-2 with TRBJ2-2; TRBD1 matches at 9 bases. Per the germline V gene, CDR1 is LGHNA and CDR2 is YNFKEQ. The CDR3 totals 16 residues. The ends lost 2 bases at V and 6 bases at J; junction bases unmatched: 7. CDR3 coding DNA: TGTGCCAGCAGCCAACCCCCGGGACAGGGATCCGGGGAGCTGTTTTTT. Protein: CASSQPPGQGSGELFF.

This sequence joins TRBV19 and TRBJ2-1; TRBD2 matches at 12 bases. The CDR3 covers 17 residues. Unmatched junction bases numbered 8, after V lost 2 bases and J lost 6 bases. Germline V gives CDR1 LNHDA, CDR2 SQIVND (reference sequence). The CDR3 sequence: CASSIIVRGLAGNEQFF. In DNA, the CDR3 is TGTGCCAGTAGTATAATCGTTCGGGGACTAGCGGGCAATGAGCAGTTCTTC.

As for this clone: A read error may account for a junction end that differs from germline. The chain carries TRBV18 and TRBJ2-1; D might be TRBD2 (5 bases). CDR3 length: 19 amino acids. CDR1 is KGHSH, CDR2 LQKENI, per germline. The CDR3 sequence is CASSSPLELVSRRYNEQFF. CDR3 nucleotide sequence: TGTGCCAGCTCATCACCCCTAGAGCTGGTTTCCCGGAGGTATAATGAGCAGTTCTTC. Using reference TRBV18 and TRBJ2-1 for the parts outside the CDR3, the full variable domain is NAGVMQNPRHLVRRRGQEARLRCSPMKGHSHVYWYRQLPEEGLKFMVYLQKENIIDESGMPKERFSAEFPKEGPSILRIQQVVRGDSAAYFCASSSPLELVSRRYNEQFFGPGTRLTVL.

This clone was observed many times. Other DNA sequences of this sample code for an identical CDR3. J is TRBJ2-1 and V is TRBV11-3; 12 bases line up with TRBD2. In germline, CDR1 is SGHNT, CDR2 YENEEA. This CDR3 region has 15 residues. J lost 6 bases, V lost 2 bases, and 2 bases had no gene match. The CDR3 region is CASSLQGLAGNEQFF. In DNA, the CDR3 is TGTGCCAGCAGCTTACAGGGACTAGCGGGCAATGAGCAGTTCTTC.

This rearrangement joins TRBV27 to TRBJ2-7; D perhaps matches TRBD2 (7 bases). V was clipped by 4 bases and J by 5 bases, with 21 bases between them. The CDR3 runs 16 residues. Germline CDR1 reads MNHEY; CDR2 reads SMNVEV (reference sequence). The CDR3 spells CASSSPRGGASHEQYF. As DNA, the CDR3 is TGTGCCAGCAGTTCCCCCCGAGGGGGGGCGAGCCACGAGCAGTACTTC.

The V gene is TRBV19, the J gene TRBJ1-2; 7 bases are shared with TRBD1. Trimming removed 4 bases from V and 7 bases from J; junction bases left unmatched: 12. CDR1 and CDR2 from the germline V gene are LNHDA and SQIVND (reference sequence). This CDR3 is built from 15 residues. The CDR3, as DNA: TGTGCCAGTAGTAGACAGGGTGGGGCTGGGTTTGGCTACACCTTC. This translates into CASSRQGGAGFGYTF.

In DNA form, the CDR3 reads TGTGCCAGCAGCCTAGCGGGGCGCACAGATACGCAGTATTTT. This translates into CASSLAGRTDTQYF. This chain joins TRBV2 and TRBJ2-3; TRBD2 agrees at 9 bases. Germline CDR1 and CDR2: SNHLY and FYNNEI. The CDR3 is 14 amino acids. Trimming removed 6 bases from V and 1 base from J; junction bases left unmatched: 2.

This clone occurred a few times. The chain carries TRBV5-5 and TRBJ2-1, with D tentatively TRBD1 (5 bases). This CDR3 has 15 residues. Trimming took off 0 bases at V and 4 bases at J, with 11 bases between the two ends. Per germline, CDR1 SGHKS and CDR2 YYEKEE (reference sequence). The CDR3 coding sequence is TGTGCCAGCAGCTTGGTGGTGGGGCTGTACAATGAGCAGTTCTTC. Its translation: CASSLVVGLYNEQFF.

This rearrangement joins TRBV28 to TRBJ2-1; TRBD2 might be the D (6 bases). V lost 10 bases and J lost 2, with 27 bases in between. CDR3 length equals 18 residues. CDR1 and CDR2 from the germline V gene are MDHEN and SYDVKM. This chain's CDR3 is CATNRRLAPYRTYNEQFF. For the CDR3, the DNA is TGTGCCACCAATCGGAGGCTAGCGCCTTACCGGACCTACAATGAGCAGTTCTTC.

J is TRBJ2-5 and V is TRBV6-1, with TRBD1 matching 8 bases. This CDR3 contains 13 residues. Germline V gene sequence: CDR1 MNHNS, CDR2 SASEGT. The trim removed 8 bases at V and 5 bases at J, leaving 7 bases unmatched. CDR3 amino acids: CASLGTGGETQYF. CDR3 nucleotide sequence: TGTGCCAGCCTTGGAACAGGGGGTGAGACCCAGTACTTC.